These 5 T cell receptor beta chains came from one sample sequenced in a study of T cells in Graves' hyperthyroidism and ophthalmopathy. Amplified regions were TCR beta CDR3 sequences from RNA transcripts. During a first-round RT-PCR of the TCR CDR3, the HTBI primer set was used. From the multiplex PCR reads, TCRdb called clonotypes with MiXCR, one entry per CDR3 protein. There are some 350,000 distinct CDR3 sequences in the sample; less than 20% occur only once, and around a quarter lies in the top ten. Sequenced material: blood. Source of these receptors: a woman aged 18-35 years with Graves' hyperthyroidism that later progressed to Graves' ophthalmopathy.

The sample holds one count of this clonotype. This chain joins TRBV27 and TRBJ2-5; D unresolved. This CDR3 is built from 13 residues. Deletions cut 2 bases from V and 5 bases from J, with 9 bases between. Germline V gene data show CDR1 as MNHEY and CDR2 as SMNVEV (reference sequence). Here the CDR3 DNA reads TGTGCCAGCAGTTTAAGTGTTTCCGAGACCCAGTACTTC. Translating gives CASSLSVSETQYF.

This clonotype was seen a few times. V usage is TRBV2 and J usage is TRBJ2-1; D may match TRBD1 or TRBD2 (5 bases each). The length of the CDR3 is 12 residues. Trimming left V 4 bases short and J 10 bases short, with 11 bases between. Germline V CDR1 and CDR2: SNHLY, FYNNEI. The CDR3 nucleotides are TGTGCCAGCAGTGTATGGGGGAGCGAGCAGTTCTTC. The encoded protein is CASSVWGSEQFF.

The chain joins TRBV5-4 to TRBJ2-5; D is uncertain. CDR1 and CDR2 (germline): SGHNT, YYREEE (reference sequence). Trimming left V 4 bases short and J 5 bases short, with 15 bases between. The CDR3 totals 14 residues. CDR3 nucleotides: TGTGCCAGCAGCCGTCTTACTTCCGAGGAGACCCAGTACTTC. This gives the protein CASSRLTSEETQYF. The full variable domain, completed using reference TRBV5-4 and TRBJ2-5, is ETGVTQSPTHLIKTRGQQVTLRCSSQSGHNTVSWYQQALGQGPQFIFQYYREEENGRGNFPPRFSGLQFPNYSSELNVNALELDDSALYLCASSRLTSEETQYFGPGTRLLVL.

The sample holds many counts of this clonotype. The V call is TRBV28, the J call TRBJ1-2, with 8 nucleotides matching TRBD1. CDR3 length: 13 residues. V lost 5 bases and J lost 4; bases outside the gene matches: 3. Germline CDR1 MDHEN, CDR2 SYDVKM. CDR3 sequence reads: CASSPQGVYGYTF. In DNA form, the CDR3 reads TGTGCCAGCAGTCCACAGGGGGTCTATGGCTACACCTTC.

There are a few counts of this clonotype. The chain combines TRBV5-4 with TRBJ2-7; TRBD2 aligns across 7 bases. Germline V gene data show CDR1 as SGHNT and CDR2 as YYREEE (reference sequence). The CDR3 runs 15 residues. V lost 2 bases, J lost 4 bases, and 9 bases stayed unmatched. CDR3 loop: CASSFVREADYEQYF. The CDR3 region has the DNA TGTGCCAGCAGCTTTGTTCGGGAGGCCGATTACGAGCAGTACTTC. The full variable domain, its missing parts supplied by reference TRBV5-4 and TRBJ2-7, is ETGVTQSPTHLIKTRGQQVTLRCSSQSGHNTVSWYQQALGQGPQFIFQYYREEENGRGNFPPRFSGLQFPNYSSELNVNALELDDSALYLCASSFVREADYEQYFGPGTRLTVT.